These T cell receptor beta chains were read from a single sample in a study of T-cell reconstitution after alpha-beta-depleted transplantation in children. TCRdb re-derived calls from the PCR reads in MiXCR, one entry per CDR3 protein. The table includes approximately 120,000 distinct CDR3 sequences, 8% to 10% detected once. Here the sequenced sample was PBMCs, mostly from graft donor cells, taken 180 days after TCRalphabeta/CD19-depleted stem cell transplant. The receptors here all came from a girl under three years old who had a stem cell transplant for combined immunodeficiency, so the T cells may come from the graft donor. Both conserved end residues are part of each CDR3. The D gene is left open where the match is weak. Clone size, where shown, is once, few, many, or a class for clones that have expanded.

CDR3aa: CSASPLSDTQYF
CDR3nt: TGCAGTGCTAGTCCCCTTTCGGATACGCAGTATTTT
abundance: few
d_gene: .
v_gene: TRBV20-1
j_gene: TRBJ2-3

CDR3aa: CSARGRGYTDTQYF
CDR3nt: TGCAGTGCTAGAGGGCGGGGGTACACAGATACGCAGTATTTT
abundance: few
d_gene: TRBD2
v_gene: TRBV20-1
j_gene: TRBJ2-3

CDR3aa: CASSLGPETGRVGTDTQYF
CDR3nt: TGTGCCAGCAGCTTGGGCCCAGAGACAGGGAGGGTTGGAACAGATACGCAGTATTTT
abundance: .
d_gene: .
v_gene: TRBV7-8
j_gene: TRBJ2-3

CDR3aa: CAIRTGCTDTQYF
CDR3nt: TGTGCCATCAGAACAGGGTGCACAGATACGCAGTATTTT
abundance: few
d_gene: .
v_gene: TRBV10-3
j_gene: TRBJ2-3

CDR3aa: CASSYVTGNYGYTF
CDR3nt: TGTGCCAGCAGCTACGTGACAGGGAACTATGGCTACACCTTC
abundance: few
d_gene: TRBD1
v_gene: TRBV7-2
j_gene: TRBJ1-2

CDR3aa: CSARGGVEETQYF
CDR3nt: TGCAGTGCTAGAGGGGGAGTAGAAGAGACCCAGTACTTC
abundance: .
d_gene: .
v_gene: TRBV20-1
j_gene: TRBJ2-5

CDR3aa: CASSPPGQGPRYGYTF
CDR3nt: TGTGCCAGCAGTCCGCCGGGACAGGGACCTCGCTATGGCTACACCTTC
abundance: .
d_gene: TRBD1
v_gene: TRBV28
j_gene: TRBJ1-2

CDR3aa: CSSLSGDRAYEQYF
CDR3nt: TGCAGTTCCTTAAGCGGTGACAGGGCTTACGAGCAGTACTTC
abundance: .
d_gene: TRBD1
v_gene: TRBV20-1
j_gene: TRBJ2-7

CDR3aa: CSASSLGVWGQRDQPQHF
CDR3nt: TGCAGTGCTAGTTCGCTGGGTGTGTGGGGGCAGCGAGATCAGCCCCAGCATTTT
abundance: .
d_gene: .
v_gene: TRBV20-1
j_gene: TRBJ1-5

CDR3aa: CSVGVGLYEQYF
CDR3nt: TGCAGCGTTGGAGTCGGACTCTACGAGCAGTACTTC
abundance: many
d_gene: .
v_gene: TRBV29-1
j_gene: TRBJ2-7

CDR3aa: CASSPGTGNTIYF
CDR3nt: TGTGCCAGCAGTCCAGGAACTGGAAACACCATATATTTT
abundance: .
d_gene: .
v_gene: TRBV27
j_gene: TRBJ1-3

CDR3aa: CASSQDAGASSYNEQFF
CDR3nt: TGTGCCAGCAGCCAAGACGCCGGGGCTAGCTCCTACAATGAGCAGTTCTTC
abundance: few
d_gene: .
v_gene: TRBV4-2
j_gene: TRBJ2-1

CDR3aa: CAIRRTGSTDTQYF
CDR3nt: TGTGCCATCAGAAGGACAGGTTCCACAGATACGCAGTATTTT
abundance: few
d_gene: TRBD1
v_gene: TRBV10-3
j_gene: TRBJ2-3

CDR3aa: CASSRLGTSGRVDTQYF
CDR3nt: TGCGCCAGCAGCCGACTCGGGACTAGCGGGAGGGTGGATACGCAGTATTTT
abundance: .
d_gene: TRBD2
v_gene: TRBV5-1
j_gene: TRBJ2-3

CDR3aa: CASSPQGAEAFF
CDR3nt: TGTGCCAGCTCACCACAGGGGGCTGAAGCTTTCTTT
abundance: many
d_gene: .
v_gene: TRBV18
j_gene: TRBJ1-1

CDR3aa: CASSEFFTEYSYEQYF
CDR3nt: TGTGCCAGCAGTGAATTTTTCACAGAGTACTCCTACGAGCAGTACTTC
abundance: .
d_gene: .
v_gene: TRBV25-1
j_gene: TRBJ2-7

CDR3aa: CASSHFYAGLAGGPTLAKNIQYF
CDR3nt: TGTGCCAGCAGCCACTTCTACGCGGGACTAGCGGGAGGTCCCACCTTAGCCAAAAACATTCAGTACTTC
abundance: .
d_gene: TRBD2
v_gene: TRBV3-1
j_gene: TRBJ2-4

CDR3aa: CASSQRASGTGDTQYF
CDR3nt: TGTGCCAGCAGCCAACGCGCCAGCGGGACTGGAGATACGCAGTATTTT
abundance: few
d_gene: TRBD2
v_gene: TRBV3-1
j_gene: TRBJ2-3

CDR3aa: CASSSRNAQRGIQYF
CDR3nt: TGTGCCAGCAGTTCCCGTAACGCTCAAAGAGGCATTCAGTACTTC
abundance: many
d_gene: .
v_gene: TRBV6-5
j_gene: TRBJ2-4

CDR3aa: CASSPTREDNQPQHF
CDR3nt: TGTGCCAGCAGCCCTACCAGGGAGGACAATCAGCCCCAGCATTTT
abundance: few
d_gene: .
v_gene: TRBV4-2
j_gene: TRBJ1-5

CDR3aa: CASSLSGDEQYF
CDR3nt: TGTGCCAGCAGCTTATCAGGGGACGAGCAGTACTTC
abundance: few
d_gene: .
v_gene: TRBV7-9
j_gene: TRBJ2-7

CDR3aa: CSARRGRNTDTQYF
CDR3nt: TGCAGTGCAAGAAGGGGGAGAAACACAGATACGCAGTATTTT
abundance: many
d_gene: .
v_gene: TRBV20-1
j_gene: TRBJ2-3

CDR3aa: CATTRSHVSNQPQHF
CDR3nt: TGTGCCACTACCAGATCCCACGTTAGCAATCAGCCCCAGCATTTT
abundance: few
d_gene: .
v_gene: TRBV15
j_gene: TRBJ1-5

CDR3aa: CSANKAIRPIGELFF
CDR3nt: TGCAGTGCTAATAAAGCGATACGGCCTATCGGGGAGCTGTTTTTT
abundance: .
d_gene: .
v_gene: TRBV20-1
j_gene: TRBJ2-2

CDR3aa: CASSSTPLMNTEAFF
CDR3nt: TGTGCCAGCAGTTCGACACCCTTGATGAACACTGAAGCTTTCTTT
abundance: .
d_gene: .
v_gene: TRBV7-3
j_gene: TRBJ1-1

CDR3aa: CAWSNRWEQFF
CDR3nt: TGTGCCTGGTCCAACCGGTGGGAGCAGTTCTTC
abundance: few
d_gene: .
v_gene: TRBV30
j_gene: TRBJ2-1

CDR3aa: CASSYGTGEQAFF
CDR3nt: TGCGCCAGCAGCTATGGGACAGGGGAGCAAGCTTTCTTT
abundance: few
d_gene: TRBD1
v_gene: TRBV5-1
j_gene: TRBJ1-1

CDR3aa: CASSLSAGTGELFF
CDR3nt: TGTGCCAGCAGTTTATCGGCGGGCACCGGGGAGCTGTTTTTT
abundance: .
d_gene: .
v_gene: TRBV28
j_gene: TRBJ2-2

CDR3aa: CASSPWDPTGNEQFF
CDR3nt: TGTGCCAGCTCACCATGGGACCCCACAGGTAATGAGCAGTTCTTC
abundance: .
d_gene: .
v_gene: TRBV18
j_gene: TRBJ2-1

CDR3aa: CAIKAGSSYNSPLHF
CDR3nt: TGTGCCATCAAAGCAGGCAGCTCCTATAATTCACCCCTCCACTTT
abundance: many
d_gene: .
v_gene: TRBV10-3
j_gene: TRBJ1-6

CDR3aa: CSARVYPDKVRFF
CDR3nt: TGCAGTGCTAGAGTCTATCCAGACAAGGTTCGGTTCTTC
abundance: .
d_gene: .
v_gene: TRBV20-1
j_gene: TRBJ2-1

CDR3aa: CASSLWTSGPSNEQFF
CDR3nt: TGTGCCAGCAGTTTGTGGACTAGCGGACCTTCCAATGAGCAGTTCTTC
abundance: .
d_gene: TRBD2
v_gene: TRBV6-2/TRBV6-3
j_gene: TRBJ2-1

CDR3aa: CSARDYAGGYEQYF
CDR3nt: TGCAGTGCTAGAGATTACGCGGGAGGCTACGAGCAGTACTTC
abundance: few
d_gene: TRBD2
v_gene: TRBV20-1
j_gene: TRBJ2-7

CDR3aa: CSVEEWTGIDEQFF
CDR3nt: TGCAGCGTTGAAGAGTGGACAGGGATAGATGAGCAGTTCTTC
abundance: .
d_gene: TRBD1
v_gene: TRBV29-1
j_gene: TRBJ2-1

CDR3aa: CSARPQGLAEFYNEQFF
CDR3nt: TGCAGTGCTAGACCCCAGGGACTAGCGGAATTCTACAATGAGCAGTTCTTC
abundance: few
d_gene: TRBD2
v_gene: TRBV20-1
j_gene: TRBJ2-1

CDR3aa: CASSLEGRPIDTQYF
CDR3nt: TGTGCCAGCAGCTTAGAAGGGAGGCCTATAGATACGCAGTATTTT
abundance: many
d_gene: .
v_gene: TRBV7-9
j_gene: TRBJ2-3